The entry that follows covers one T cell receptor beta chain sequence. Its antigen target is currently unknown. No qualities accompany the bases; no much larger clone lies one base away. The data stem from a study of shared clonotypes between healthy human individuals (dated by TCRdb to 2020 to 2022). Turning to the overall study: The cohort included three men and a couple of women between 18 and 49 years of age. For each donor, CD4 naive and CD4 memory were each run on three plates, CD8 naive on two plates, and CD8 memory on one plate. The study deeply sequenced blood TCR repertoires of about 5 healthy adults to estimate repertoire size and the extent of clonotype sharing between individuals. Libraries were prepared and TCR repertoires were sequenced by different laboratories using diverse techniques, in order to increase sequencing depth and limit assay-specific biases. Per donor, leukapheresis produced somewhere between about 0.94 and 9.5 billion PBMCs.

TCR CDR3 regions were amplified from genomic DNA by multiplex PCR using the deep immunoSEQ assay. For each cell subset, the extracted genomic DNA was distributed evenly across all wells of several immunoSEQ 96-well plates, and each plate served as one replicate. For sorted subsets, roughly 200 ng genomic DNA, equal to 30,000 to 35,000 T cell genomes, was loaded into each replicate PCR. The purified libraries were quantified using a Qubit 3.0 fluorometer, sized with a Bioanalyzer 2100, and then quantified again using the KAPA Library Quantification kit. Each immunoSEQ 96-well plate was sequenced on its own single-read 150-cycle Illumina NextSeq 550 flow cell. The study's processing was this. Because the immunoSEQ output held only junctional sequences and lacked quality scores, the filtering could not match the filtering applied to full-length reads. To assign V/J genes and CDR3, sequences were annotated using PyIR, a Python wrapper for IgBLAST v1.9, with IMGT germline references. Reads were removed for weak V/J assignments (E-value above 1e-6), missing CDR3, stop codons, out-of-frame junctions, or ambiguous translated residues. V3J clonotypes were defined by identical inferred V gene, J gene, and CDR3 amino acid sequence. To compute the percentage overlap between repertoires, the number of shared unique clonotypes was divided by the size of the smaller repertoire. Richness of each repertoire was evaluated using RTK rarefaction, the Chao1 estimator, and Recon v2.1 estimates of unobserved clonotypes. OLGA was used to compute generation probabilities for all TCRbeta clonotypes that the gDNA method yielded from several donors. Entries here come from immuneACCESS through TCRdb and include only in-frame sequences with V and J called. Some clones fail to appear in such tables; in the studies checked, an unresolved V gene covers under half of the shortfall, and the cause of the remainder is unknown. D and trimming come from the DNA, and the V and J calls and clone size come from that table. This sample is represented by about 1.1 million clones; 70% to 80% of them were singletons. 0.89% of the sample is in the top ten clones.

CDR1 and CDR2, per the germline V gene, are KGHSH and LQKENI. V drops 2 bases and J drops 6 bases, leaving 17 bases in between. Measured from the cysteine to the phenylalanine, the CDR3 is 15 residues long. The retained sequence is limited to the CDR3, 45 bases, with the frame set at the first base. Findings and caveats that apply to the study as a whole: Compared with non-shared clonotypes, clonotypes shared by all four sorted-subset donors had higher generation probabilities. Based on pairwise subsampling, the degree of clonotype sharing among donors was expected to be affected by sequencing depth. Sampling was limited to blood, and TCR repertoires in tissue likely differ from TCR repertoires in blood. Rarefaction of sorted-subset datasets indicated incomplete sequencing despite the large sequencing depth. Because the study included only a small number of donors, the genetic and exposure-history diversity represented was limited. Naive subsets generally had larger estimated clonotype richness than memory subsets. About 4.5% of naive CD4, approximately 3.7% of naive CD8, about 2.1% of memory CD4, and about 0.4% of memory CD8 clonotypes were shared across a few donors.

Donors were healthy HIV-negative adults with no recently reported acute infections or vaccinations. Every donor was a Caucasian adult living in Nashville, Tennessee, USA. CD4+ T cells were enriched by magnetic negative selection; naive cells were then positively selected on CD45RA, and the negative fraction formed the memory subset. Blood was collected by leukapheresis, and PBMCs were isolated by Ficoll-Histopaque density gradient centrifugation and then cryopreserved in liquid nitrogen vapor phase. Analytical flow cytometry was used to check the purity and quantity of every magnetically sorted T cell population. Each sorted fraction had its genomic DNA isolated and then quantified by UV absorbance on a Nanodrop 2000c.

The specimen was memory CD4+ T cells from PBMCs. The cell subset or site label for this specimen denotes: CD45RA-negative fraction. The source is a man aged 18 to 30 in good health. Some clones in this sample may be carry-over from other donors' samples. Rearrangement joined TRBV18 to TRBJ2-7, with a weak D call of TRBD1 (5 bases match). The sequence in DNA is TGTGCCAGCTCACCAACAGGAGATCGAAAACGCGAGCAGTACTTC. It is translated as CASSPTGDRKREQYF.